This is a list of T cell receptor beta chains from one sample in a study of blood T cell repertoires in COVID-19. Generated by immunoSEQ multiplex PCR, the TCRdb table keeps only in-frame clones and is missing some. The sample carries fewer than 250,000 clones, almost 85% recorded once. The sequencing sample was made of peripheral blood. These receptor sequences come from a man aged 45 to 65 with acute or convalescent COVID-19. Each CDR3 is given with its conserved first and last residue. The order of the fields is V gene, D gene, J gene, clone size, CDR3 protein, CDR3 DNA. The D gene is left open where the match is weak. Size tells how often a clone was seen (once, few, many) or the class of an expanded clone, and some rows leave it out.

>TRBV2|.|TRBJ2-5|.
CASSEIEYQETQYF
TGTGCCAGCAGTGAGATAGAGTACCAAGAGACCCAGTACTTC
>TRBV5-6|.|TRBJ1-4|.
CASSLASGGKLFF
TGTGCCAGCAGCTTGGCGTCAGGTGGGAAACTGTTTTTT
>TRBV7-9|TRBD2|TRBJ2-2|.
CASLRTSGRVNTGELFF
TGTGCCAGCCTCCGGACTAGCGGGAGGGTGAACACCGGGGAGCTGTTTTTT
>TRBV7-3|.|TRBJ2-2|.
CASSSGGPNTGELFF
TGTGCCAGCAGCTCTGGGGGCCCGAACACCGGGGAGCTGTTTTTT
>TRBV5-6|.|TRBJ2-3|.
CASNRQPGEITDTQYF
TGTGCCAGCAACAGACAGCCGGGGGAGATCACAGATACGCAGTATTTT
>TRBV13|.|TRBJ2-2|.
CASSPSGISTGELFF
TGTGCCAGCAGCCCGTCCGGGATTTCCACCGGGGAGCTGTTTTTT
>TRBV19|TRBD1|TRBJ1-4|.
CASSGQGYEKLFF
TGTGCCAGTAGTGGACAGGGTTATGAAAAACTGTTTTTT
>TRBV27|TRBD1|TRBJ2-7|.
CASSLSRGGDEQYF
TGTGCCAGCAGTTTATCGAGAGGGGGCGACGAGCAGTACTTC
>TRBV21-1|.|TRBJ2-7|.
CASSKKPTGSSYEQYF
TGTGCCAGCAGCAAGAAACCGACAGGGTCCAGCTACGAGCAGTACTTC
>TRBV6-5|.|TRBJ1-4|.
CASRRLNEKLFF
TGTGCCAGCAGGAGACTGAATGAAAAACTGTTTTTT
>TRBV5-6|TRBD2|TRBJ2-1|.
CASSFGSGVYNEQFF
TGTGCCAGCAGCTTTGGTAGCGGGGTGTACAATGAGCAGTTCTTC
>TRBV5-4|TRBD2|TRBJ2-1|.
CASSLGGGKTYNEQFF
TGTGCCAGCAGCTTGGGCGGGGGAAAAACCTACAATGAGCAGTTCTTC
>TRBV27|.|TRBJ1-2|.
CASSFDRGRYGYTF
TGTGCCAGCAGTTTTGATAGGGGCCGCTATGGCTACACCTTC
>TRBV10-3|.|TRBJ2-1|.
CAISELAGSYNEQFF
TGTGCCATCAGTGAGTTGGCTGGCTCCTACAATGAGCAGTTCTTC
>TRBV7-8|TRBD1|TRBJ1-5|once
CASSLVDRPFNQPQHF
TGTGCCAGCAGCTTAGTGGACAGGCCGTTCAATCAGCCCCAGCATTTT
>TRBV10-1|.|TRBJ2-5|.
CASSDAGTGTGGTQYF
TGCGCCAGCAGTGATGCCGGGACTGGGACCGGCGGGACCCAGTACTTC
>TRBV5-1|TRBD1|TRBJ1-4|.
CASSSGQGQEKLFF
TGCGCCAGCAGCTCGGGACAGGGACAGGAAAAACTGTTTTTT
>TRBV18|TRBD1|TRBJ1-1|.
CASSPKRQGQNTEAFF
TGTGCCAGCTCACCTAAGCGACAGGGGCAGAACACTGAAGCTTTCTTT
>TRBV9|TRBD1|TRBJ1-2|many
CASRAGQGYGYTF
TGTGCCAGCAGAGCGGGACAGGGGTATGGCTACACCTTC
>TRBV27|.|TRBJ2-7|.
CASSPETGITYEQYF
TGTGCCAGCAGCCCTGAAACAGGAATCACCTACGAGCAGTACTTC
>TRBV6-5|.|TRBJ2-4|once
CASSYTGTKNIQYF
TGTGCCAGCAGTTACACAGGGACCAAAAACATTCAGTACTTC
>TRBV27|TRBD1|TRBJ1-1|.
CASSAQGRVNTEAFF
TGTGCCAGCAGTGCACAGGGGCGGGTGAACACTGAAGCTTTCTTT
>TRBV7-9|.|TRBJ2-5|.
CASSPRGGPQTQYF
TGTGCCAGCAGCCCAAGAGGGGGTCCACAGACCCAGTACTTC
>TRBV4-1|TRBD2|TRBJ2-2|.
CASSQVVSSGGHGELFF
TGCGCCAGCAGCCAAGTAGTGTCTAGCGGGGGTCACGGGGAGCTGTTTTTT
>TRBV7-9|.|TRBJ1-2|.
CASSLRGGDGYTF
TGTGCCAGCAGCTTACGAGGCGGGGATGGCTACACCTTC
>TRBV28|TRBD2|TRBJ2-7|once
CASSSSASGHSYEQYF
TGTGCCAGCAGTTCCTCCGCTAGCGGGCACTCCTACGAGCAGTACTTC
>TRBV23-1|.|TRBJ1-1|.
CASSPAGATNTEAFF
TGCGCCAGCAGTCCCGCAGGGGCAACGAACACTGAAGCTTTCTTT
>TRBV9|.|TRBJ2-2|few
CASSVGIRTGELFF
TGTGCCAGCAGCGTAGGTATCAGGACCGGGGAGCTGTTTTTT
>TRBV28|TRBD1|TRBJ1-3|.
CASRGQGSGNTIYF
TGTGCCAGCAGGGGACAGGGAAGCGGAAACACCATATATTTT
>TRBV12-1|.|TRBJ2-1|.
CASSFRAGENNEQFF
TGTGCCAGCAGCTTTCGGGCGGGGGAGAACAATGAGCAGTTCTTC
>TRBV2|.|TRBJ2-3|.
CASITATVTDTQYF
TGTGCCAGCATCACTGCAACGGTGACAGATACGCAGTATTTT
>TRBV14|TRBD2|TRBJ2-7|.
CASSQDPSGSSYEQYF
TGTGCCAGCAGCCAAGATCCTAGCGGGAGCTCCTACGAGCAGTACTTC
>TRBV6-1|.|TRBJ1-1|once
CASSEAVLIGAFF
TGTGCCAGCAGTGAAGCTGTCCTTATCGGAGCTTTCTTT
>TRBV6-2/TRBV6-3|.|TRBJ2-5|.
CASSYSSRSETQYF
TGTGCCAGCAGTTACTCGTCTAGGTCAGAGACCCAGTACTTC
>TRBV21-1|.|TRBJ2-7|.
CASTKGGQQPYEQYF
TGTGCCAGCACTAAGGGGGGACAGCAACCCTACGAGCAGTACTTC
>TRBV6-6|.|TRBJ2-1|.
CASKRETVSYNEQFF
TGTGCCAGCAAGAGGGAGACGGTCTCCTACAATGAGCAGTTCTTC
>TRBV7-9|TRBD2|TRBJ2-1|few
CASSRTSGNNNEQFF
TGTGCCAGCAGCCGGACTAGCGGTAACAACAATGAGCAGTTCTTC
>TRBV24-1|.|TRBJ1-2|.
CATSDHLGENYGYTF
TGTGCCACCAGTGATCACCTCGGGGAGAACTATGGCTACACCTTC
>TRBV19|.|TRBJ2-7|.
CASSEGGPGEQYF
TGTGCCAGTAGTGAGGGAGGTCCGGGCGAGCAGTACTTC
>TRBV11-2|TRBD2|TRBJ2-5|.
CASSLARAGGPQETQYF
TGTGCCAGCAGCTTAGCAAGGGCGGGGGGCCCCCAAGAGACCCAGTACTTC
>TRBV5-1|.|TRBJ2-7|.
CASSLGQNHYEQYF
TGCGCCAGCAGCTTGGGACAGAATCACTACGAGCAGTACTTC
>TRBV6-5|.|TRBJ1-1|.
CASSYPRNMNTEAFF
TGTGCCAGCAGTTACCCTAGGAATATGAACACTGAAGCTTTCTTT
>TRBV3-1/TRBV3-2|.|TRBJ1-1|.
CASSHLGAQGNTEAFF
TGTGCCAGCAGCCATCTAGGCGCCCAGGGGAACACTGAAGCTTTCTTT
>TRBV15|.|TRBJ1-1|.
CATSRDRRVGTEAFF
TGTGCCACCAGCAGAGATCGGAGGGTTGGGACTGAAGCTTTCTTT
>TRBV7-2|TRBD2|TRBJ2-7|.
CASSLRGLAGGEAGEQYF
TGTGCCAGCAGCTTAAGGGGACTAGCGGGAGGGGAGGCCGGCGAGCAGTACTTC
>TRBV2|.|TRBJ2-1|.
CASSRGWEQFF
TGTGCCAGCAGTAGGGGGTGGGAGCAGTTCTTC
>TRBV2|.|TRBJ2-3|.
CASSEVLAASTDTQYF
TGTGCCAGCAGTGAAGTGTTAGCGGCTAGCACAGATACGCAGTATTTT
>TRBV30|.|TRBJ1-6|once
CAWSWQGASPLHF
TGTGCCTGGAGCTGGCAGGGCGCATCACCCCTCCACTTT
>TRBV7-9|.|TRBJ2-2|.
CASSYREGLYRPGELFF
TGTGCCAGCAGCTACAGGGAGGGCTTATATAGGCCCGGGGAGCTGTTTTTT
>TRBV20-1|.|TRBJ1-2|once
CSANNGRGYTF
TGCAGTGCTAATAATGGTCGGGGCTACACCTTC
>TRBV6-6|.|TRBJ1-2|.
CASREGGYGYTF
TGTGCCAGCCGAGAAGGGGGCTATGGCTACACCTTC
>TRBV7-8|TRBD1|TRBJ2-2|.
CASSRRTGVGAGELFF
TGTGCCAGCAGCAGAAGGACAGGGGTAGGGGCCGGGGAGCTGTTTTTT
>TRBV7-2|TRBD1|TRBJ2-3|.
CASSSRDRGTDTQYF
TGTGCCAGCAGCTCCCGGGACAGGGGCACAGATACGCAGTATTTT